The 15 T cell receptor beta chains presented below share a single source sample, sequenced in a study of blood T cell repertoires in COVID-19. Only in-frame clones appear in the TCRdb table, and some are missing; sequencing was by immunoSEQ multiplex PCR. The table lists almost 85,000 clones, around 89% of them singletons, with approximately 1% in the top ten. The sequencing sample was made of PBMCs or T cells enriched from blood (not recorded which). Receptors originate from a woman between 50 and 59 years old with acute COVID-19.

DNA for the CDR3: TGCGCCAGCAGCTCGGCAGGGGGTTCCCAAGAAAAACTGTTTTTT. This sequence encodes CASSSAGGSQEKLFF. The rearrangement uses TRBV5-1 and TRBJ1-4; TRBD1 agrees at 7 bases. Unmatched junction bases numbered 10, after V lost 3 bases and J lost 8 bases. Germline CDR1 and CDR2: SGHRS and YFSETQ. This CDR3 contains 15 residues.

The J gene is TRBJ1-1, the V gene TRBV11-2; tentatively, D is TRBD1 (5 bases). The V gene's germline CDR1 is SGHAT and CDR2 FQNNGV. This CDR3 has 15 residues. Trimming took off 0 bases at V and 4 bases at J, with 12 bases between the two ends. CDR3 loop: CASSLDGGGSTEAFF. CDR3 DNA sequence: TGTGCCAGCAGCTTAGATGGGGGAGGAAGCACTGAAGCTTTCTTT.

The chain combines TRBV6-5 with TRBJ1-5; 11 bases line up with TRBD1. Germline V gene data show CDR1 as MNHEY and CDR2 as SVGAGI. V trimming: 6 bases; J trimming: 5 bases; junction bases outside the gene matches: 6. This CDR3 is built from 15 residues. In nucleotides, the CDR3 is TGTGCCAGCAGCTATGGGGACAGGGGGTATCAGCCCCAGCATTTT. Translated: CASSYGDRGYQPQHF.

This rearrangement joins TRBV7-2 to TRBJ1-2; no definite D call. Per germline, CDR1 SGHTA and CDR2 FQGNSA. The CDR3 is 16 amino acids. With 5 bases removed from V and 0 bases from J, the gap between germline ends came to 16 bases. This chain's CDR3 is CASSEQLINPNYGYTF. CDR3 nucleotides: TGTGCCAGCAGCGAACAACTAATAAACCCTAACTATGGCTACACCTTC.

The table lists this clone with a count of one. The rearrangement joins TRBV7-2 to TRBJ2-5; TRBD2 matches at 7 bases. The CDR3 is 15 residues long. J gave up 3 bases and V 5 bases, and 9 bases lay outside the gene matches. Germline CDR1 is SGHTA and CDR2 is FQGNSA. The CDR3 coding sequence is TGTGCCAGCAGCCCCTGGGGGGGGGACGAAGAGACCCAGTACTTC. Protein product: CASSPWGGDEETQYF.

J is TRBJ1-2 and V is TRBV3-1 (or the pseudogene TRBV3-2); 8 bases map to TRBD1. This CDR3 is built from 14 residues. After removal of 4 bases from V and 3 bases from J, the junction contained 4 bases not matched to a gene. CDR1 is LGHDT, CDR2 YNNKEL, per germline (reference sequence). This CDR3 reads CASSPGQGYYGYTF. The CDR3 nucleotides read TGTGCCAGCAGCCCCGGACAGGGATACTATGGCTACACCTTC.

V usage is TRBV6-5 and J usage is TRBJ2-3, with TRBD2 as a possible D gene (5 bases). The V gene lost 6 bases and the J gene lost 2 bases, with 12 bases spanning the gap. Germline V lookup: CDR1 MNHEY, CDR2 SVGAGI. CDR3 size: 14 residues. The CDR3 DNA follows: TGTGCCAGCAGGCGGACTCTATACACAGATACGCAGTATTTT. The encoded protein is CASRRTLYTDTQYF.

The chain combines TRBV9 with TRBJ1-4; 10 bases fit TRBD1. J lost 0 bases, V lost 2 bases, and 1 base had no gene match. The CDR3 sequence is 16 residues long. The germline V gene encodes CDR1 SGDLS and CDR2 YYNGEE. The CDR3 DNA sequence: TGTGCCAGCAGCGTTGGGACAGGGGCAACTAATGAAAAACTGTTTTTT. This translates into CASSVGTGATNEKLFF.

This chain joins TRBV6-5 and TRBJ2-1; unclear D gene. Germline-derived CDR1 and CDR2 are MNHEY and SVGAGI. The CDR3 sequence is 12 residues long. Trimming took off 4 bases at V and 4 bases at J, with 5 bases between the two ends. Here the CDR3 DNA reads TGTGCCAGCAGTTCAGTGTACAATGAGCAGTTCTTC. It specifies CASSSVYNEQFF.

The gene calls are TRBV5-1 and TRBJ2-1; 11 nucleotides agree with TRBD2. CDR1 and CDR2 from the germline V gene are SGHRS and YFSETQ. This CDR3 contains 14 residues. Trimming cost V 4 bases and J 7 bases; bases outside gene matches: 4. The CDR3 is CASSATSGINEQFF. CDR3 coding DNA: TGCGCCAGCAGCGCGACTAGCGGGATTAATGAGCAGTTCTTC.

The chain is built from TRBV19 and TRBJ2-1; D might be TRBD2 (5 bases). V dropped 2 bases and J dropped 5 bases, with 10 bases sitting between them. Germline values: CDR1 LNHDA, CDR2 SQIVND (reference sequence). The CDR3 covers 14 residues. The CDR3 DNA is TGTGCCAGTAGTATAATACTAGAGAACAATGAGCAGTTCTTC. Translating it yields CASSIILENNEQFF.

The chain recombines TRBV7-9 with TRBJ1-2; the D gene is possibly TRBD1 (5 bases). The germline V gene encodes CDR1 SEHNR and CDR2 FQNEAQ (reference sequence). The germline V and J ends were trimmed by 5 bases and 4 bases, with 8 bases remaining between them. The CDR3 loop spans 12 amino acids. CDR3 sequence: CASSRDSYGYTF. The CDR3 DNA is TGTGCCAGCAGCCGAGACAGCTATGGCTACACCTTC.

This sequence joins TRBV29-1 and TRBJ1-2; 10 positions agree with TRBD1. V dropped 7 bases and J dropped 4; count of bases not matched to a gene: 6. CDR1 and CDR2 from the germline V gene are SQVTM and ANQGSEA. This CDR3 comprises 13 residues. CDR3 DNA: TGCAGCGGTGGGACAGGGGAGGGCTATGGCTACACCTTC. The encoded protein is CSGGTGEGYGYTF. Full variable domain (rest looked up from reference TRBV29-1 and TRBJ1-2): SAVISQKPSRDICQRGTSLTIQCQVDSQVTMMFWYRQQPGQSLTLIATANQGSEATYESGFVIDKFPISRPNLTFSTLTVSNMSPEDSSIYLCSGGTGEGYGYTFGSGTRLTVV.

The chain has TRBV3-1 (or the pseudogene TRBV3-2) and TRBJ2-5; D perhaps matches TRBD2 (6 bases). V dropped 5 bases and J dropped 1 base, with 11 bases sitting between them. Germline V lookup: CDR1 LGHDT, CDR2 YNNKEL (reference sequence). CDR3 size: 14 residues. The CDR3 sequence is CASSFRGGQETQYF. The CDR3, as DNA: TGTGCCAGCAGCTTCCGGGGAGGCCAAGAGACCCAGTACTTC.

J is TRBJ1-2 and V is TRBV15; D remains ambiguous. Trimming left V 3 bases short and J 0 bases short, with 11 bases between. This CDR3 has 15 amino acids. CDR1 and CDR2 (germline): LNHNV, YYDKDF (reference sequence). The DNA for the CDR3 is TGTGCCACCAGCAGGGGAGGAGGCGCTAACTATGGCTACACCTTC. Amino acids: CATSRGGGANYGYTF.